The T cell receptor beta chain described here comes from a study of patients and donors after allogeneic stem cell transplantation. MiXCR was run by TCRdb on the RT-PCR reads, yielding one entry per CDR3 protein. This table holds 800,000 to 1,000,000 distinct CDR3 sequences, 15% to 20% found once. CDR1 is MNHEY, CDR2 SVGAGI, per germline. With V trimmed by 4 bases and J by 5 bases, 9 bases remained unmatched. The CDR3 has 16 amino acids. Sequenced: blood, either unsorted or a sorted T cell fraction (not recorded which). The receptor was isolated from a human donor who was either an allogeneic HSCT recipient or a stem cell or donor lymphocyte infusion donor (not recorded which). It is not recorded whose cells these are; they may come from a transplant donor. The chain combines TRBV6-5 with TRBJ2-3; 10 nucleotides match TRBD2. This CDR3 is CASSSHLAGVGDTQYF. In nucleotides, the CDR3 is TGTGCCAGCAGTTCCCACCTAGCGGGAGTTGGAGATACGCAGTATTTT.